This T cell receptor beta chain came from a study of T cell repertoires in cytomegalovirus infection. Points from the study as a whole: The cumulative frequency of public TCR beta families distinguished individuals who carried CMV together with the relevant HLA. Ex vivo responses were dominated by HLA-C-restricted CMV-specific TCR beta clonotypes.

This clonotype was observed at least ten times. Its antigen is not known. TCRdb itself ran the reads through MiXCR, one entry per CDR3 protein. This table holds 250,000 or so distinct CDR3 sequences, about 15% found once. This TCR was sampled from a human donor in good health (CMV status not recorded). Some clones in this sample may be carry-over from other donors' samples. The sequenced material came from CD8+ T cells from PBMCs.

Here the CDR3 reads CASSSPGGLYDEQFF. The CDR3 DNA sequence: TGTGCCAGCAGCTCTCCAGGGGGCCTGTATGATGAGCAGTTCTTC. This chain uses TRBV7-9 with TRBJ2-1; TRBD1 matches at 8 bases. Germline values: CDR1 SEHNR, CDR2 FQNEAQ (reference sequence). This CDR3 comprises 15 residues. V dropped 4 bases and J dropped 8; count of bases not matched to a gene: 10.